A selection of T cell receptor beta chains follows, all from one sample in a study of graft-versus-host responses after intestinal transplantation. TCRdb keeps only in-frame clones here, not all; method: immunoSEQ multiplex PCR. The table shows tens of thousands of clones, with about 90% occurring only once. No antigen has been identified for these receptors. Source: unstimulated CD8+ T cells sorted from spleen or lymph node cells, taken before intestinal transplant. These receptors originate from a human donor who received an intestinal transplant. Both conserved end residues are part of each CDR3. D genes are given only for firm matches. Size values are once, few and many counts, or a class for expanded clones, and some rows have none.

length	size	V	J	D	CDR3	DNA
14	.	TRBV13	TRBJ1-5	TRBD1	CASSATGSNQPQHF	TGTGCCAGCAGCGCGACAGGGAGCAATCAGCCCCAGCATTTT
13	.	TRBV6-5	TRBJ1-1	.	CASSYSIFTEAFF	TGTGCCAGCAGTTACTCAATATTCACTGAAGCTTTCTTT
17	.	TRBV9	TRBJ1-4	TRBD1	CASSPGQGRSGSEKLFF	TGTGCCAGCAGCCCGGGACAGGGGCGATCAGGGAGTGAAAAACTGTTTTTT
11	.	TRBV2	TRBJ1-1	.	CASSPGAEAFF	TGTGCCAGCAGTCCAGGGGCTGAAGCTTTCTTT
15	.	TRBV2	TRBJ2-7	.	CASSESRVPSYEQYF	TGTGCCAGCAGTGAGTCGAGAGTACCTTCCTACGAGCAGTACTTC
16	.	TRBV5-4	TRBJ2-5	TRBD2	CASSIGLAGYQETQYF	TGTGCCAGCAGCATAGGACTAGCGGGGTACCAAGAGACCCAGTACTTC
15	.	TRBV4-1	TRBJ2-7	.	CASSQDPRVSYEQYF	TGCGCCAGCAGCCAAGACCCCAGGGTCTCCTACGAGCAGTACTTC
17	.	TRBV5-5	TRBJ2-1	.	CASSLFHSGPPGEEQFF	TGTGCCAGCAGCTTGTTTCATAGCGGTCCCCCAGGCGAGGAGCAGTTCTTC
13	.	TRBV29-1	TRBJ2-7	.	CSVETGHPYEQYF	TGCAGCGTTGAGACAGGCCACCCCTACGAGCAGTACTTC
15	once	TRBV19	TRBJ2-7	.	CASSITAGKAYEQYF	TGTGCCAGTAGTATAACGGCAGGGAAAGCCTACGAGCAGTACTTC
14	.	TRBV19	TRBJ1-1	TRBD1	CASSMDRASTEAFF	TGTGCCAGTAGTATGGACAGGGCAAGCACTGAAGCTTTCTTT
14	.	TRBV10-1	TRBJ1-1	.	CASSQGIGNTEAFF	TGCGCCAGCAGTCAGGGGATAGGGAACACTGAAGCTTTCTTT
17	.	TRBV4-1	TRBJ1-3	TRBD1	CASSPNPGQGSGNTIYF	TGCGCCAGCAGCCCCAACCCCGGACAGGGCTCTGGAAACACCATATATTTT
14	.	TRBV2	TRBJ1-5	.	CASSEAGVRQPQHF	TGTGCCAGCAGTGAAGCAGGGGTTAGGCAGCCCCAGCATTTT
14	.	TRBV27	TRBJ1-1	.	CASSLRDTNTEAFF	TGTGCCAGCAGTCTCCGGGACACAAACACTGAAGCTTTCTTT
14	.	TRBV9	TRBJ2-7	TRBD1	CASSVGQGTYEQYF	TGTGCCAGCAGCGTAGGACAGGGCACCTACGAGCAGTACTTC
15	.	TRBV7-9	TRBJ2-2	.	CATPPRGAETGELFF	TGTGCCACCCCCCCGCGGGGAGCGGAAACCGGGGAGCTGTTTTTT
14	.	TRBV5-1	TRBJ2-7	TRBD2	CASSLGGGSYEQYF	TGCGCCAGCAGCTTGGGCGGGGGTAGTTACGAGCAGTACTTC
16	.	TRBV7-2	TRBJ2-1	TRBD2	CASSPPGLAGINEQFF	TGTGCCAGCAGCCCCCCCGGGCTAGCGGGGATTAATGAGCAGTTCTTC
14	.	TRBV5-6	TRBJ2-3	.	CASSWGLGTDTQYF	TGTGCCAGCAGCTGGGGACTGGGCACAGATACGCAGTATTTT
13	.	TRBV9	TRBJ1-3	.	CASSASSGNTIYF	TGTGCCAGCAGCGCCTCCTCTGGAAACACCATATATTTT
12	.	TRBV27	TRBJ2-2	.	CASSLLSGELFF	TGTGCCAGCAGTCTTTTATCCGGGGAGCTGTTTTTT
13	.	TRBV7-9	TRBJ2-7	.	CASSLPAGLEQYF	TGTGCCAGCAGCTTGCCGGCAGGGCTCGAGCAGTACTTC
13	few	TRBV7-9	TRBJ2-3	.	CASPPSESDTQYF	TGTGCCAGCCCCCCTAGCGAGTCGGATACGCAGTATTTT
15	.	TRBV6-1	TRBJ2-1	.	CATRSGRTAYNEQFF	TGTGCCACCCGCTCGGGGAGGACGGCCTACAATGAGCAGTTCTTC
13	.	TRBV6-5	TRBJ1-5	.	CASSYGHDQPQHF	TGTGCCAGCAGTTACGGGCACGATCAGCCCCAGCATTTT
15	.	TRBV13	TRBJ1-2	.	CASSPTTGPNYGYTF	TGTGCCAGCAGCCCCACGACAGGCCCTAACTATGGCTACACCTTC
16	.	TRBV5-1	TRBJ1-4	.	CASSFSQGPANEKLFF	TGCGCCAGCAGCTTTTCGCAGGGGCCGGCTAATGAAAAACTGTTTTTT
14	.	TRBV27	TRBJ2-7	TRBD2	CASSLSASGDEQYF	TGTGCCAGCAGTTTATCGGCTAGCGGGGACGAGCAGTACTTC
15	.	TRBV4-1	TRBJ1-2	.	CASSQETVANYGYTF	TGCGCCAGCAGCCAAGAGACAGTAGCTAACTATGGCTACACCTTC
14	once	TRBV13	TRBJ1-2	.	CASSLGRGDYGYTF	TGTGCCAGCAGCTTAGGTCGGGGAGACTATGGCTACACCTTC
14	.	TRBV9	TRBJ1-1	.	CASSVAAEDTEAFF	TGTGCCAGCAGCGTCGCTGCTGAGGACACTGAAGCTTTCTTT
14	.	TRBV9	TRBJ2-1	.	CASSPTGPGNEQFF	TGTGCCAGCAGCCCAACAGGGCCCGGCAATGAGCAGTTCTTC
14	once	TRBV9	TRBJ2-5	TRBD1	CASSVKGGRETQYF	TGTGCCAGCAGCGTAAAAGGGGGCCGGGAGACCCAGTACTTC
13	.	TRBV2	TRBJ1-2	TRBD1	CARRQGGWPGYTF	TGTGCCAGAAGACAGGGTGGTTGGCCTGGCTACACCTTC
14	.	TRBV27	TRBJ1-5	.	CASSLFGGDQPQHF	TGTGCCAGCAGTTTATTCGGGGGGGATCAGCCCCAGCATTTT
15	.	TRBV27	TRBJ2-5	TRBD1	CASSFQTGGMETQYF	TGTGCCAGCAGTTTCCAGACAGGGGGAATGGAGACCCAGTACTTC
14	.	TRBV7-9	TRBJ1-2	.	CASSSDSYSYGYTF	TGTGCCAGCAGCTCGGACAGTTACTCCTATGGCTACACCTTC
11	.	TRBV27	TRBJ1-2	.	CASRGLGGYTF	TGTGCCAGTCGCGGACTGGGAGGCTACACCTTC
13	.	TRBV29-1	TRBJ2-3	.	CSVVQVDTDTQYF	TGCAGCGTTGTACAGGTCGACACAGATACGCAGTATTTT
15	.	TRBV27	TRBJ2-1	.	CASSQGVGEYNEQFF	TGTGCCAGCAGCCAGGGTGTCGGTGAATACAATGAGCAGTTCTTC
15	.	TRBV7-8	TRBJ1-3	.	CASSSEGGTGNTIYF	TGTGCCAGCAGCTCAGAGGGCGGGACTGGAAACACCATATATTTT
14	.	TRBV5-6	TRBJ2-5	.	CASSSGTTQETQYF	TGTGCCAGCAGCTCCGGGACAACTCAAGAGACCCAGTACTTC
14	.	TRBV5-6	TRBJ1-1	.	CASSSPSENTEAFF	TGTGCCAGCAGCTCCCCGAGTGAGAACACTGAAGCTTTCTTT
11	.	TRBV19	TRBJ1-2	.	CASIEAGGYTF	TGTGCCAGTATAGAGGCGGGAGGCTACACCTTC
15	.	TRBV4-1	TRBJ2-1	.	CASSQGASSYNEQFF	TGCGCCAGCAGCCAAGGAGCGAGCTCCTACAATGAGCAGTTCTTC